The entry below gives a single T cell receptor beta chain sequence along with its context. Its antigen is undetermined. The record originates from a study of T cell responses to AZD1222 COVID-19 vaccine. Study-level information: The analysis combined second doses at about 4 or about 12 weeks.

Study results and caveats: Breadth and depth of Spike-specific TCRs rose after two AZD1222 doses. The study sampled repertoires only after the peak T cell response.

Assay used: immunoSEQ multiplex PCR; TCRdb lists only in-frame clones, some missing. Among roughly 75,000 clones, over 80% were seen once, and the ten largest hold 9.8%. This CDR3 region has 15 residues. Germline V CDR1 and CDR2: KGHDR, SFDVKD. The trim removed 3 bases at V and 2 bases at J, leaving 5 bases unmatched. J is TRBJ1-1 and V is TRBV24-1, with TRBD1 identical over 7 bases. The clonotype was recovered from an adult in good health. The material was peripheral blood, obtained on day 0 of AZD1222 vaccination. CDR3 amino acids: CATSDTRTGNTEAFF. CDR3 DNA sequence: TGTGCCACCAGTGATACCCGGACAGGCAACACTGAAGCTTTCTTT.